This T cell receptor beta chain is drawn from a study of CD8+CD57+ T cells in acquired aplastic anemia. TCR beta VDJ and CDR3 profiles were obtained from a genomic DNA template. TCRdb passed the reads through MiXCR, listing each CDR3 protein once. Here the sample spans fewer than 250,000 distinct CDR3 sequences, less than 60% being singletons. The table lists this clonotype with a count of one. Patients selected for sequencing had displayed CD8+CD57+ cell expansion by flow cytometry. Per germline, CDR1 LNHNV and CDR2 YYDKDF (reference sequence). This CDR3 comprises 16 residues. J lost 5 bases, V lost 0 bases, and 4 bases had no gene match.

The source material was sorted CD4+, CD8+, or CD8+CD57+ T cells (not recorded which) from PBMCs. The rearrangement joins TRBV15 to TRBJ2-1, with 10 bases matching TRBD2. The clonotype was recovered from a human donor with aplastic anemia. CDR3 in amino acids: CATSREGLAVHNEQFF. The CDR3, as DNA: TGTGCCACCAGCAGAGAAGGACTAGCGGTGCACAATGAGCAGTTCTTC. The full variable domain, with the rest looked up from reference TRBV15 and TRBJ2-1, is DAMVIQNPRYQVTQFGKPVTLSCSQTLNHNVMYWYQQKSSQAPKLLFHYYDKDFNNEADTPDNFQSRRPNTSFCFLDIRSPGLGDTAMYLCATSREGLAVHNEQFFGPGTRLTVL.